Listed here are 12 T cell receptor beta chains from one sample, sequenced in a study of T cells in Graves' hyperthyroidism and ophthalmopathy. RNA transcripts provided the source from which TCR beta CDR3 regions were amplified. The primer set for the first-round RT-PCR of the TCR CDR3 was HTBI. One entry per CDR3 protein results from TCRdb running MiXCR on the multiplex PCR reads. The repertoire holds roughly 840,000 distinct CDR3 sequences, with over 35% as singletons. Sequencing was done on a sample of blood. These receptors were obtained from a man between 18 and 35 years old with Graves' hyperthyroidism.

Many counts were recorded for this clonotype. The chain uses TRBV7-9 and TRBJ1-5; a weak D match, TRBD1 (5 bases). There are 14 residues in the CDR3. Per germline, CDR1 SEHNR and CDR2 FQNEAQ (reference sequence). V shed 5 bases and J shed 1 base, with 9 bases lying between them. The chain's CDR3 is CASSPKGSNQPQHF. CDR3 sequence (DNA): TGTGCCAGCAGCCCAAAGGGGAGCAATCAGCCCCAGCATTTT.

This clonotype was counted ten times or more. V gene TRBV9 combines with J gene TRBJ1-2; D might be TRBD1 (5 bases). The CDR3 runs 14 residues. The ends were cut back, 4 bases at V and 5 bases at J, with 15 bases in the middle. CDR1 and CDR2 (germline): SGDLS, YYNGEE. CDR3 nucleotides: TGTGCCAGCAGCTCCGACGGGACCGCGTATGGCTACACCTTC. Translated: CASSSDGTAYGYTF.

The V gene is TRBV29-1, the J gene TRBJ2-2; the match to TRBD1 covers 7 bases. CDR1 and CDR2 from the germline V gene are SQVTM and ANQGSEA. The CDR3 extends over 15 amino acids. J lost 0 bases, V lost 4 bases, and 5 bases had no gene match. This CDR3 is CSVAIGTANTGELFF. The CDR3 DNA is TGCAGCGTTGCGATCGGGACAGCGAACACCGGGGAGCTGTTTTTT.

This CDR3 reads CASSESSGKEAYWSNQPQHF. The DNA for the CDR3 is TGCGCCAGCAGTGAGAGTTCGGGCAAAGAGGCCTATTGGAGCAATCAGCCCCAGCATTTT. The chain recombines TRBV10-2 with TRBJ1-5, with unresolved D. Germline-derived CDR1 and CDR2 are WSHSY and SAAADI. The ends were cut back, 2 bases at V and 1 base at J, with 24 bases in the middle. The CDR3 length is 20 residues.

This clonotype turned up a few times. The gene calls are TRBV6-5 and TRBJ2-7; D is unresolved. The CDR3 totals 13 residues. V was trimmed by 8 bases and J by 3 bases, leaving 14 bases between them. CDR1 and CDR2 (germline): MNHEY, SVGAGI. CDR3 protein: CASGLRYGYEQYF. CDR3 nucleotide sequence: TGTGCCAGCGGTCTGCGGTACGGCTACGAGCAGTACTTC.

At least ten counts were recorded for this clonotype. The gene calls are TRBV7-2 and TRBJ2-7; no firm D call. This CDR3 spans 12 amino acids. Germline CDR1 is SGHTA and CDR2 is FQGNSA. V lost 1 base, J lost 6 bases, and 7 bases lay in between. The CDR3 sequence is CASSLERSEQYF. The CDR3 DNA is TGTGCCAGCAGCTTAGAAAGATCCGAGCAGTACTTC.

The rearrangement uses TRBV5-5 and TRBJ1-1; D not resolved. Trimming took 0 bases from V and 1 from J, leaving 10 bases between them. The CDR3 is 15 amino acids. Germline loops: CDR1 SGHKS, CDR2 YYEKEE (reference sequence). The CDR3 loop is CASSLDPLGNTEAFF. The DNA for the CDR3 is TGTGCCAGCAGCTTGGATCCCCTAGGGAACACTGAAGCTTTCTTT.

The genes are TRBV20-1 and TRBJ1-1; D uncertain. The germline V gene has CDR1 DFQATT and CDR2 SNEGSKA (reference sequence). The CDR3 runs to 14 residues. V gave up 2 bases and J gave up 4 bases, with 14 bases separating them. The CDR3 region has the DNA TGCAGTGCTAGAACAGAGAATAGCGGCACTGAAGCTTTCTTT. Its translation is CSARTENSGTEAFF.

This clonotype turned up a few times. A junction boundary mismatches the germline segment, possibly from a read error. The gene calls are TRBV9 and TRBJ2-7; 13 bases fit TRBD2. Per germline, CDR1 SGDLS and CDR2 YYNGEE. The CDR3 extends over 13 amino acids. The CDR3 sequence is CASSVGLAGEQYF. CDR3 nucleotides: TGCGCCAGCAGCGTGGGACTAGCGGGAGAGCAGTACTTC.

The V call is TRBV12-3 or TRBV12-4, the J call TRBJ2-7; no clear D. The V and J ends lost 0 bases and 0 bases respectively, with 9 bases between them. CDR3 length: 15 residues. CDR3 protein: CASSLAQTYSYEQYF. The CDR3 DNA reads as TGTGCCAGCAGTTTAGCCCAGACCTACTCCTACGAGCAGTACTTC.

This chain links TRBV10-3 with TRBJ2-6; no definite D call. The CDR3 length is 16 residues. V lost 3 bases and J 3 bases, leaving 12 bases between the germline ends. CDR1 and CDR2 (germline): ENHRY, SYGVKD. The CDR3 DNA sequence: TGTGCCATCAGTGACCCGCGGCTGAATGGGGCCAACGTCCTGACTTTC. As protein: CAISDPRLNGANVLTF.

This clonotype was recorded only once. This chain joins TRBV20-1 and TRBJ1-2, with D tentatively TRBD1 (6 bases). CDR1 DFQATT and CDR2 SNEGSKA come from the germline V gene (reference sequence). The CDR3 contains 10 residues. V shed 3 bases and J shed 14 bases, with 13 bases lying between them. The DNA of the CDR3 is TGCAGTGCTAGGACAGGAGCGGGAACCTTC. Its protein is CSARTGAGTF.